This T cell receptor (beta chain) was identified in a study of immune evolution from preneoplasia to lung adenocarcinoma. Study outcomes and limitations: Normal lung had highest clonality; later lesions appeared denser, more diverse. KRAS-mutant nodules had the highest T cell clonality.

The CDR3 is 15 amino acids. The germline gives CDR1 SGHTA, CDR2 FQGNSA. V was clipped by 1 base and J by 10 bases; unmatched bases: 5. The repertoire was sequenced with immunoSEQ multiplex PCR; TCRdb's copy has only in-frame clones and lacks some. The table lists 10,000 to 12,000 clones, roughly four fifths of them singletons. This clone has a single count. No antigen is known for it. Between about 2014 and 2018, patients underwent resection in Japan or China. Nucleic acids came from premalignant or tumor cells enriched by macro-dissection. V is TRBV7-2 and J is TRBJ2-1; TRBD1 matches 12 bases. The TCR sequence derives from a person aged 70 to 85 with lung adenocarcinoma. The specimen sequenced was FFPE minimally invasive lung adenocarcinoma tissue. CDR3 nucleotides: TGTGCCAGCAGCTTAGGAGGGACAGGGGGCAAGGAGCAGTTCTTC. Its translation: CASSLGGTGGKEQFF. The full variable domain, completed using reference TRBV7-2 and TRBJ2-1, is GAGVSQSPSNKVTEKGKDVELRCDPISGHTALYWYRQSLGQGLEFLIYFQGNSAPDKSGLPSDRFSAERTGGSVSTLTIQRTQQEDSAVYLCASSLGGTGGKEQFFGPGTRLTVL.